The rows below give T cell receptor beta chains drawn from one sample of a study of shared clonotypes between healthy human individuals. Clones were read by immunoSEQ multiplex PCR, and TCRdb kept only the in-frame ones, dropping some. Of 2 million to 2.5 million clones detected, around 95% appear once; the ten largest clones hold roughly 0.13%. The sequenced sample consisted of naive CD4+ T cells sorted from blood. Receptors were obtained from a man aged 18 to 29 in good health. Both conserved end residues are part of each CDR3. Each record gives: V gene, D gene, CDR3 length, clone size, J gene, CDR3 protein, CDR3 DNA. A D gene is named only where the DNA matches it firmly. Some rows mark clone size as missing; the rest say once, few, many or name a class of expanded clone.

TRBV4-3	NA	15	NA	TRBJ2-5	CASSQGFRGGETQYF	TGCGCCAGCAGCCAAGGTTTCAGGGGAGGGGAGACCCAGTACTTC
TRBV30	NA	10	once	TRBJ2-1	CAWSHNEQFF	TGTGCCTGGAGCCACAATGAGCAGTTCTTC
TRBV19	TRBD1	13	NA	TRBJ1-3	CASSPQGQNTIYF	TGTGCCAGTAGTCCCCAGGGACAGAACACCATATATTTT
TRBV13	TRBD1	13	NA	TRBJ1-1	CASSYDRAAEAFF	TGTGCCAGCAGCTACGACAGGGCGGCTGAAGCTTTCTTT
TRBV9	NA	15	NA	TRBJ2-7	CASSVEGSPSYEQYF	TGTGCCAGCAGCGTGGAGGGATCCCCCTCCTACGAGCAGTACTTC
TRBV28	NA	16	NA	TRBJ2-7	CASSFRFRRVLYEQYF	TGTGCCAGCAGTTTTCGGTTTCGGCGGGTGCTCTACGAGCAGTACTTC
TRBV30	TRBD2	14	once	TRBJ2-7	CASTSGAAGGEQYF	TGTGCTTCGACGAGCGGGGCAGCCGGCGGGGAGCAGTACTTC
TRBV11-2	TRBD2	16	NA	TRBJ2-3	CASSFGTSGSGDTQYF	TGTGCCAGCAGCTTCGGGACTAGCGGGAGTGGGGATACGCAGTATTTT
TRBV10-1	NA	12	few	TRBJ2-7	CASSGGSYEQYF	TGCGCCAGCAGCGGGGGCTCCTACGAGCAGTACTTC
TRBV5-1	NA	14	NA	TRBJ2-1	CASSQTPLGHEQFF	TGCGCCAGCAGCCAGACACCTCTAGGGCATGAGCAGTTCTTC
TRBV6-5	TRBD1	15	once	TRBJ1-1	CATKGAATGATEAFF	TGTGCCACTAAGGGGGCGGCGACAGGGGCCACTGAAGCTTTCTTT
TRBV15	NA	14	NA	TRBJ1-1	CATSREAVNTEAFF	TGTGCCACCAGCAGAGAGGCAGTGAACACTGAAGCTTTCTTT
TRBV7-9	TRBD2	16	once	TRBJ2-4	CASSQGLAVAKNIQYF	TGTGCCAGCAGCCAGGGACTAGCGGTAGCCAAAAACATTCAGTACTTC
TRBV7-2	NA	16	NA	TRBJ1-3	CASSLSAGAFGNTIYF	TGTGCCAGCAGCCTCTCCGCGGGGGCCTTTGGAAACACCATATATTTT
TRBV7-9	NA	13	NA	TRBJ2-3	CASSFTTRDTQYF	TGTGCCAGCAGCTTTACGACGAGAGATACGCAGTATTTT
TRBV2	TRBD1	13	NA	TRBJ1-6	CASNRQGMYPLHF	TGTGCCAGCAATCGACAGGGGATGTATCCCCTCCACTTT
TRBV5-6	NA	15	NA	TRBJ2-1	CASSLDGSGYNEQFF	TGTGCCAGCAGCTTGGACGGGAGCGGTTACAATGAGCAGTTCTTC
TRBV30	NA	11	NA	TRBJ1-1	CAWSQETEASF	TGTGCCTGGAGTCAGGAGACTGAAGCTTCCTTT
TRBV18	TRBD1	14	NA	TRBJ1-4	CASSPQGGDEKLFF	TGTGCCAGCTCACCCCAGGGGGGTGACGAAAAACTGTTTTTT
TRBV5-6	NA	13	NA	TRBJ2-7	CASSLYFSSEQYF	TGTGCCAGCAGCTTGTACTTCAGCTCCGAGCAGTACTTC
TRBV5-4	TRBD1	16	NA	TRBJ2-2	CASSLTGQGNTGELFF	TGTGCCAGCAGCTTGACGGGACAGGGGAACACCGGGGAGCTGTTTTTT
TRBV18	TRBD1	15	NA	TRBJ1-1	CASSPSMTGGTEAFF	TGTGCCAGCTCACCATCCATGACAGGGGGCACTGAAGCTTTCTTT
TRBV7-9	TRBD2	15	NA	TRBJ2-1	CASSRGLANIIEQFF	TGTGCCAGCAGCCGAGGACTAGCGAATATCATTGAGCAGTTCTTC
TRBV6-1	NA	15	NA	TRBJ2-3	CASRGPNSLEDTQYF	TGTGCCTCACGGGGGCCTAACTCTCTTGAAGATACGCAGTATTTT
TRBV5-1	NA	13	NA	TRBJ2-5	CASSLVLGETQYF	TGCGCCAGCAGCTTGGTTCTGGGAGAGACCCAGTACTTC
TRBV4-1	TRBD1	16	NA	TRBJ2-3	CASSQGSDRSTDTQYF	TGCGCCAGCAGCCAAGGGTCGGACAGGAGCACAGATACGCAGTATTTT
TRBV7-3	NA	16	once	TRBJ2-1	CASSLAGPSSYNEQFF	TGTGCCAGCAGCTTAGCGGGTCCTAGCTCCTACAATGAGCAGTTCTTC
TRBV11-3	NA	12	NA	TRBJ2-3	CASSRGRGSQYF	TGTGCCAGCAGCCGAGGGCGGGGCTCGCAGTATTTT
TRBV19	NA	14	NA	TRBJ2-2	CASSRTRNTGELFF	TGTGCCAGTAGTAGGACCCGCAACACCGGGGAGCTGTTTTTT
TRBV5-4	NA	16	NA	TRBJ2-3	CASSLGGRGPTDTQYF	TGTGCCAGCAGCTTGGGGGGACGAGGCCCCACAGATACGCAGTATTTT
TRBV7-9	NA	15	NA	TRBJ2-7	CASSLYRDRPYEQYF	TGTGCCAGCAGCTTATACAGGGATAGGCCCTACGAGCAGTACTTC
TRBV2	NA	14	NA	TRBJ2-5	CASTDRVIEWTQYF	TGTGCCAGCACGGACAGAGTGATCGAATGGACCCAGTACTTC
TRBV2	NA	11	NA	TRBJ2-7	CASRRLAEQYF	TGTGCCAGCCGTAGGTTGGCAGAGCAGTACTTC
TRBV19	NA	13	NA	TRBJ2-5	CASSLTARETQYF	TGTGCCAGTAGTCTCACAGCACGGGAGACCCAGTACTTC
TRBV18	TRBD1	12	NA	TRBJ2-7	CASSPDRDEQYF	TGTGCCAGCTCGCCCGACAGGGACGAGCAGTACTTC
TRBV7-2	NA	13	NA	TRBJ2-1	CASSLSHYNEQFF	TGTGCCAGCAGCTTAAGTCACTACAATGAGCAGTTCTTC
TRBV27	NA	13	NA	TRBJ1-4	CASSPGANEKLFF	TGTGCCAGCAGTCCAGGCGCTAATGAAAAACTGTTTTTT
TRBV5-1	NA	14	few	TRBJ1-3	CASSLVGSGNTIYF	TGCGCCAGCAGCTTGGTGGGCTCTGGAAACACCATATATTTT